The 9 T cell receptor gamma chains presented below share a single source sample, sequenced in a study of gamma delta lymphoproliferative disorders and STAT genes listed by TCRdb under 2018. TCR sequencing was performed on genomic DNA from peripheral blood mononuclear cells isolated from patients and controls. Libraries came from multiplex PCR. The sample was run on an Illumina MiSeq. Clone calls in TCRdb were regenerated from the public reads with CATT, after which identical DNA sequences shared one row. The sample includes about 1,800 gamma-chain clones, with around 18% observed a single time. The ten largest clones take up around a third of the sample. Sequencing was done on a sample of blood. These receptors all come from a human donor in good health.

Relative to its sample, this clone is medium-sized. The CDR3 is CATWDENYKKLF. The CDR3 coding sequence is TGTGCCACCTGGGATGAGAATTATAAGAAACTCTTT. The chain links TRGV4 to TRGJ1 or TRGJ2. TCRdb offers no J gene call, so here the DNA was matched to germline to obtain one. Germline assignment: CDR1 EGSTGY and CDR2 YDSYTSSV. The CDR3 has 12 residues. J gave up 5 bases and V 2 bases, and 3 bases lay outside the gene matches.

This clone has just a few counts. The chain has TRGV3 and TRGJ1 or TRGJ2. TCRdb lists no J gene, so it was determined here by aligning the DNA to germline. Trimming cost V 2 bases and J 7 bases; bases outside gene matches: 8. CDR3 size: 13 residues. Germline lookup yields CDR1 VTNTFY and CDR2 YDVSTARD (reference sequence). CDR3 region: CATWDNGKYKKLF. The CDR3 bases are TGTGCCACCTGGGACAACGGGAAGTATAAGAAACTCTTT.

This clone is medium-sized in the sample. The chain is built from TRGV4 and TRGJ1 or TRGJ2. TCRdb offers no J gene call, so here the DNA was matched to germline to obtain one. Trimming at V came to 6 bases and at J to 0 bases, leaving 2 bases not matched to a gene. Looked up from germline, CDR1 is EGSTGY and CDR2 is YDSYTSSV. CDR3 length equals 12 residues. This CDR3 reads CATWLNYYKKLF. The CDR3 DNA sequence: TGTGCCACCTGGTTGAATTATTATAAGAAACTCTTT.

In its sample, this clone ranks as medium-sized. J is TRGJ1 or TRGJ2 and V is TRGV5. TCRdb offers no J gene call, so here the DNA was matched to germline to obtain one. V was clipped by 0 bases and J by 4 bases; unmatched bases: 6. The CDR3 is 14 amino acids. Per germline, CDR1 VINAFY and CDR2 YDVSNSKD. The CDR3 DNA is TGTGCCACCTGGGACAGGCGCCCCTATTATAAGAAACTCTTT. Amino acid sequence: CATWDRRPYYKKLF.

To note about this clone: It is unclear where the CDR3 begins or ends on the DNA, so no DNA is shown, and the CDR3 is as TCRdb lists it. The V segment is TRGV3, and no J call was made. Including both end residues, the CDR3 is 17 amino acids long. Germline V CDR1 and CDR2: VTNTFY, YDVSTARD (reference sequence). This CDR3 reads CATWDPGRNSLAVEQHF.

This clone was seen only once. No DNA is shown, since the ends of the CDR3 on it are uncertain; the CDR3 is the one TCRdb lists. V gene assignment gives TRGV10, but the J gene was left uncalled. TRGV10 is placed among ORFs of uncertain function. The CDR3 numbers 20 amino acids, ends counted. The CDR3 sequence: CTTVLRDLGLRRTTGWFKIF.

Judged by abundance, this clone is medium-sized (0.01 to 0.1%). This chain uses TRGV8 with TRGJ1 or TRGJ2. The J gene is not listed in TCRdb, so it was assigned here from a DNA match to germline. After removal of 3 bases from V and 1 base from J, the junction contained 6 bases not matched to a gene. Germline CDR1 reads VENAVY; CDR2 reads YDSYNSRV. The CDR3 runs to 14 residues. CDR3 amino acids: CATWDSFNYYKKLF. The CDR3 region has the DNA TGTGCCACCTGGGATTCTTTTAATTATTATAAGAAACTCTTT.

This clone is termed medium-sized (0.01 to 0.1%). The genes are TRGV11 and TRGJ1 or TRGJ2. The J gene, left out of TCRdb, was set here by checking the DNA against germline. TRGV11 is marked as an open reading frame, function uncertain. The CDR3 runs to 14 residues. Germline trimming cut 0 bases from V and 3 bases from J; bases unmatched to any gene: 2. Here the CDR3 reads CACWIRHGYYKKLF. The CDR3 coding sequence is TGTGCCTGCTGGATTAGGCACGGTTATTATAAGAAACTCTTT.

This clone is labeled as medium-sized (0.01 to 0.1%). The gene calls are TRGV3 and TRGJ1 or TRGJ2. The J gene, missing from TCRdb, was assigned here through DNA to germline matching. Germline V gene data show CDR1 as VTNTFY and CDR2 as YDVSTARD (reference sequence). There are 14 residues in the CDR3. The junction had 2 bases not matched to a gene; V was cut back by 0 bases and J by 0 bases. CDR3 loop: CATWDRRNYYKKLF. Written as DNA, the CDR3 is TGTGCCACCTGGGACAGGCGGAATTATTATAAGAAACTCTTT.